A single sample gave rise to the 18 T cell receptor beta chains below, sequenced in a study of OX40 agonist ivuxolimab in advanced cancers. Method: immunoSEQ multiplex PCR; TCRdb's copy keeps in-frame clones and lacks some. Here the sample spans tens of thousands of clones, roughly 87% being singletons. Material: CD4+ or CD8+ T cells sorted from blood, obtained in a trial of the OX40 agonist ivuxolimab. The receptors were gathered from an adult with an advanced solid tumor such as melanoma, head and neck, liver or kidney cancer.

The chain combines TRBV7-8 with TRBJ1-5; D gene ambiguous. The CDR3 length is 13 residues. V was pared by 5 bases and J by 2 bases, with 7 bases between. Germline lookup yields CDR1 SGHVS and CDR2 FQNEAQ. The CDR3 nucleotides read TGTGCCAGCAGCGACCTCGGCAATCAGCCCCAGCATTTT. This gives the protein CASSDLGNQPQHF.

This sequence joins TRBV7-8 and TRBJ1-1; 7 bases are a match to TRBD1. Trimming took 1 base from V and 10 from J; bases not matched to a gene: 3. Germline CDR1 SGHVS, CDR2 FQNEAQ. This CDR3 comprises 12 residues. Here the CDR3 DNA reads TGTGCCAGCAGCTTAGGGGACAGTGGAGCTTTCTTT. Amino acid sequence: CASSLGDSGAFF. The variable domain in full, with the rest retrieved from reference TRBV7-8 and TRBJ1-1, is GAGVSQSPRYKVAKRGQDVALRCDPISGHVSLFWYQQALGQGPEFLTYFQNEAQLDKSGLPSDRFFAERPEGSVSTLKIQRTQQEDSAVYLCASSLGDSGAFFGQGTRLTVV.

Details on this clone: In the same sample, other DNA sequences code for this CDR3. The chain joins TRBV29-1 to TRBJ2-2; the D gene is possibly TRBD1 (6 bases). V was shortened by 3 bases and J by 6 bases, with 11 bases between the two germline ends. CDR3 length: 13 residues. The germline V gene has CDR1 SQVTM and CDR2 ANQGSEA. CDR3 sequence: CSVDRGGPGELFF. The CDR3 DNA is TGCAGCGTTGACAGGGGTGGGCCCGGGGAGCTGTTTTTT.

The chain is built from TRBV4-1 and TRBJ2-2; D possibly matches TRBD1 or TRBD2 (5 bases each). CDR1 MGHRA and CDR2 YSYEKL come from the germline V gene. V lost 1 base and J lost 7, with 7 bases in between. The CDR3 loop spans 13 amino acids. CDR3 sequence (DNA): TGCGCCAGCAGCCAAGGGGGGATCGGGGAGCTGTTTTTT. Its translation: CASSQGGIGELFF.

The J gene is TRBJ2-1, the V gene TRBV29-1; possibly TRBD2 for D (6 bases). Deletions cut 8 bases from V and 0 bases from J, with 14 bases between. The length of the CDR3 is 14 residues. Germline V CDR1 and CDR2: SQVTM, ANQGSEA. The CDR3 DNA is TGCAGCTCACGGGACTGGGGCTCCTACAATGAGCAGTTCTTC. It specifies CSSRDWGSYNEQFF.

This chain connects TRBV7-9 to TRBJ2-3, with TRBD1 matching over 11 bases. J gave up 9 bases and V 3 bases, and 17 bases lay outside the gene matches. Per germline, CDR1 SEHNR and CDR2 FQNEAQ (reference sequence). The CDR3 has 18 amino acids. The CDR3 sequence is CASSFSGTGGKATYTQYF. CDR3 DNA: TGTGCCAGCAGCTTCTCCGGGACAGGGGGAAAAGCCACCTACACGCAGTATTTT.

This chain links TRBV6-5 with TRBJ2-5; TRBD2 matches at 8 bases. Germline CDR1 is MNHEY and CDR2 is SVGAGI. V trimming: 0 bases; J trimming: 5 bases; junction bases outside the gene matches: 5. The CDR3 contains 15 residues. The DNA for the CDR3 is TGTGCCAGCAGTTACTCCGAGGCGGGAGGTGAGACCCAGTACTTC. This codes for CASSYSEAGGETQYF.

This sequence joins TRBV15 and TRBJ2-7; the D gene is possibly TRBD2 (6 bases). The CDR3 covers 14 residues. The germline V gene has CDR1 LNHNV and CDR2 YYDKDF (reference sequence). Trimming removed 1 base from V and 5 bases from J, with 12 bases in between. DNA for the CDR3: TGTGCCACCAGCAGAGGGGACTCCATAGACGAGCAGTACTTC. Its protein product is CATSRGDSIDEQYF.

This chain uses TRBV13 with TRBJ2-7; maybe TRBD2 (7 bases). CDR1 is PRHDT and CDR2 is FYEKMQ in the germline V gene (reference sequence). The CDR3 is 16 amino acids. V dropped 1 base and J dropped 0 bases, with 13 bases sitting between them. Written as DNA, the CDR3 is TGTGCCAGCAGCTTAGAGGGGGGGCTCAGCTCCTACGAGCAGTACGTC. Protein product: CASSLEGGLSSYEQYV.

V and J are TRBV5-1 and TRBJ2-1; 9 bases fit TRBD1. V lost 0 bases, J lost 3 bases, and 1 base stayed unmatched. This CDR3 spans 15 amino acids. Germline assignment: CDR1 SGHRS and CDR2 YFSETQ. The CDR3 DNA is TGCGCCAGCAGCTTGGGGGACAGGGACTACAATGAGCAGTTCTTC. Translation: CASSLGDRDYNEQFF.

The rearrangement links TRBV27 to TRBJ2-2; 10 bases map to TRBD1. With V trimmed by 6 bases and J by 4 bases, 5 bases remained unmatched. The CDR3 has 15 residues. Germline CDR1 is MNHEY and CDR2 is SMNVEV (reference sequence). The DNA of the CDR3 is TGTGCCAGCAGGACGGGACAGGGGTTCACCGGGGAGCTGTTTTTT. This encodes CASRTGQGFTGELFF.

CDR3 nucleotide sequence: TGTGCCAGCAGCCCCCCAACGACTTCCTACAATGAGCAGTTCTTC. Translating gives CASSPPTTSYNEQFF. The chain is built from TRBV5-6 and TRBJ2-1; D ambiguous. This CDR3 is built from 15 residues. Deletions cut 4 bases from V and 1 base from J, with 12 bases between. CDR1 SGHDT and CDR2 YYEEEE come from the germline V gene.

This chain joins TRBV6-1 and TRBJ2-7, with D possibly TRBD1 on 5 matching bases. CDR3 length: 15 amino acids. V was shortened by 3 bases and J by 0 bases, with 12 bases between the two germline ends. The germline V gene has CDR1 MNHNS and CDR2 SASEGT. The CDR3, as DNA: TGTGCCAGCAGTGATAAGGGGCTCTACTCCTACGAGCAGTACGTC. Protein: CASSDKGLYSYEQYV.

This clone was detected a few times. The genes are TRBV7-9 and TRBJ2-5; D is perhaps TRBD1 (6 bases). The CDR3 consists of 14 residues. CDR1 and CDR2 from the germline V gene are SEHNR and FQNEAQ (reference sequence). Deletions cut 6 bases from V and 2 bases from J, with 13 bases between. This chain's CDR3 is CASSYGQIQETQYF. CDR3 bases: TGTGCCAGCAGTTACGGACAGATACAAGAGACCCAGTACTTC.

The chain is built from TRBV28 and TRBJ1-2, with a possible D match to TRBD1 (5 bases). Germline CDR1 is MDHEN and CDR2 is SYDVKM. Trimming cost V 4 bases and J 5 bases, with 11 bases left between them. The CDR3 runs to 13 residues. CDR3 DNA sequence: TGTGCCAGCAGTTCGACAGTTTCTTATGGCTACACCTTC. Translation gives CASSSTVSYGYTF.

This chain connects TRBV5-1 to TRBJ2-5, with 13 positions matching TRBD2. With V trimmed by 4 bases and J by 1 base, 4 bases remained unmatched. This CDR3 region has 16 residues. Germline CDR1 SGHRS, CDR2 YFSETQ. The CDR3 DNA reads as TGCGCCAGCAGCCCCGGACTAGCGGGGGCCCAAGAGACCCAGTACTTC. Translating gives CASSPGLAGAQETQYF.

This clone came up once. The chain uses TRBV30 and TRBJ2-1; weak D call: TRBD1 (5 bases). The CDR3 length is 15 residues. Trimming left V 1 base short and J 0 bases short, with 10 bases between. Germline V lookup: CDR1 GTSNPN, CDR2 SVGIG (reference sequence). The CDR3 bases are TGTGCCTGGAGTGCCTACAGGAGCTCCTACAATGAGCAGTTCTTC. As protein: CAWSAYRSSYNEQFF. Drawing the rest from reference TRBV30 and TRBJ2-1, the complete variable domain is SQTIHQWPATLVQPVGSPLSLECTVEGTSNPNLYWYRQAAGRGLQLLFYSVGIGQISSEVPQNLSASRPQDRQFILSSKKLLLSDSGFYLCAWSAYRSSYNEQFFGPGTRLTVL.

This sequence joins TRBV4-1 and TRBJ1-3; D ambiguous. The V gene lost 1 base and the J gene lost 4 bases, with 8 bases spanning the gap. The CDR3 is 14 amino acids. Germline assignment: CDR1 MGHRA and CDR2 YSYEKL. The CDR3 loop is CASSQGLGGNTIYF. The CDR3 DNA is TGCGCCAGCAGCCAAGGGTTAGGGGGAAACACCATATATTTT.